This T cell receptor beta chain was sequenced during a study of T cell responses to AZD1222 COVID-19 vaccine. On this clone itself: Its antigen is unknown.

Trimming stripped 1 base from V and 7 bases from J, with 11 bases between. The CDR3 has 15 amino acids. CDR1 is LGHNA, CDR2 YNFKEQ, per germline. Repertoires were generated with immunoSEQ multiplex PCR, while TCRdb's copy carries only in-frame clones and drops some. The table lists about 200,000 clones, 85% to 95% of them singletons. Broader study findings: Close to half of spike-specific TCRs reportedly recognize unmutated variant regions. Among vaccine-associated CD4 TCRs, coverage spanned spike, with dominance at 160-218 and 743-854. No repertoire was sampled before or during the peak T cell response, only after it.

The sequencing used peripheral blood, collected on day 0 of MenACWY control vaccination. This TCR derives from an adult in good health. The rearrangement joins TRBV4-2 to TRBJ1-6, with no clear D. CDR3 amino acids: CASSQAPVRNSPLHF. CDR3 DNA sequence: TGTGCCAGCAGCCAAGCCCCGGTCCGAAATTCACCCCTCCACTTT.